This T cell receptor beta chain was captured by sequencing in a study of shared clonotypes between healthy human individuals. Study as a whole: Per-donor plates numbered three CD4 naive, three CD4 memory, two CD8 naive and one CD8 memory.

CDR1 and CDR2 from the germline V gene are KGHSH and LQKENI. The CDR3 covers 16 residues. With V trimmed by 3 bases and J by 0 bases, 5 bases remained unmatched. Sequencing was performed with immunoSEQ multiplex PCR; in TCRdb, only in-frame clones are kept and a portion is missing. The profile shows some 2 million clones, about 94% of them singletons. This clone was seen once. CD45RO-negative CD8 cells positively selected for CCR7 made up the naive population, which excluded terminally differentiated effector memory CD45RA+ cells. Material for sequencing was naive CD8+ T cells sorted from blood. The TCR sequence derives from a man aged 18 to 35 in good health. The rearrangement uses TRBV18 and TRBJ1-3, with TRBD1 identical over 7 bases. For the CDR3, the DNA is TGTGCCAGCTCACCCGAGAGGGACAGCTCTGGAAACACCATATATTTT. Translated: CASSPERDSSGNTIYF.